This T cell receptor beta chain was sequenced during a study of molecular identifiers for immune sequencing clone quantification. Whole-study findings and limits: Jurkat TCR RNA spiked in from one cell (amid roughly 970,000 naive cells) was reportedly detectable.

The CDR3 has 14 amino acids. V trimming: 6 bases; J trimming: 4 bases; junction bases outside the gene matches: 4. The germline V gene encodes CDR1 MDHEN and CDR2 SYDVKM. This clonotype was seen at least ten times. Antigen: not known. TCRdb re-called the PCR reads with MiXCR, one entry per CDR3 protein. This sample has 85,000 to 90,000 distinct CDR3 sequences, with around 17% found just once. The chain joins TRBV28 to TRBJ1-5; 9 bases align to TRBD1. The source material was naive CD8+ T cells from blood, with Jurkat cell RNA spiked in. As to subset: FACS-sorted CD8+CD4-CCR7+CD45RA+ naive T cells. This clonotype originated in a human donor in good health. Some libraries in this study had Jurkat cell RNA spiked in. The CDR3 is CASSRDRANQPQHF. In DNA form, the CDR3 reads TGTGCCAGCAGCCGGGACAGGGCGAATCAGCCCCAGCATTTT. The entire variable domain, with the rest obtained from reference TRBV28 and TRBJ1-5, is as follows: DVKVTQSSRYLVKRTGEKVFLECVQDMDHENMFWYRQDPGLGLRLIYFSYDVKMKEKGDIPEGYSVSREKKERFSLILESASTNQTSMYLCASSRDRANQPQHFGDGTRLSIL.